The clone carrying this TCR beta chain was seen at least ten times. This sample is drawn from a study of blood T cell repertoires in COVID-19. Authors' data handling: Reference gene primer amplification gave nucleated cell count estimates. Generated by immunoSEQ multiplex PCR, the TCRdb table keeps only in-frame clones and is missing some. The DNA was the basis for D and trimming; V, J and clone size are from that table. The table lists about 320,000 clones, around 85% of them singletons. Germline V lookup: CDR1 MNHEY, CDR2 SMNVEV (reference sequence). The CDR3 has 13 amino acids. V lost 4 bases and J lost 0, with 6 bases in between.

The TCR originated in a woman aged 25 to 45 who had been exposed to COVID-19. Sequenced material: PBMCs or T cells enriched from blood (not recorded which). The chain couples TRBV27 to TRBJ1-1; D uncertain. The chain's CDR3 is CASSSAVNTEAFF. In DNA form, the CDR3 reads TGTGCCAGCAGTTCCGCAGTGAACACTGAAGCTTTCTTT.